A single T cell receptor beta chain is shown here with its context. No antigen is known for it. Base qualities are missing; no much larger clone stands one base away. The method was the immunoSEQ multiplex PCR assay. In the source study's methods: A statistical classification framework was built for diagnosing cytomegalovirus status from the catalog of TCR beta chain sequences. The table was pulled from immuneACCESS by TCRdb, which kept in-frame rearrangements only. Such tables lose some clones; where checked, under half of the loss comes from unresolved V genes, and the rest has no known cause. V and J calls plus clone size are reproduced from that table; the DNA served to infer D and trimming. The table for this sample lists tens of thousands of clones; 90% to 95% of them were counted only once. The top ten clones comprise about 0.6% of the sample. Reading the germline V gene gives CDR1 SGDLS and CDR2 YYNGEE. Including the terminal cysteine and phenylalanine, the CDR3 comprises 16 residues. This entry keeps only the CDR3 DNA: 48 bases, framed from base 1. From V the trimming removes 4 bases and from J it removes 2 bases, while the gene matches leave 8 bases of the junction unaccounted for.

The data were taken from a study of cytomegalovirus exposure and HLA in healthy donors (dated by TCRdb to about 2017). For context, the study as a whole: According to a later analysis, one platform produced both the 100 to 150 validation repertoires and the 670 or so repertoires of the first cohort. High-throughput TCR immunosequencing, statistical association of individual TCRs with disease status, and machine learning were combined to predict cytomegalovirus infection status. A separate validation cohort of approximately 120 different subjects was used in addition to the roughly 620-subject first cohort. The study aimed to test whether cataloging public T cell receptors could reveal signatures of past pathogen exposure. General conclusions and limits of the study: Subsequent analysis determined that TCRs grouped into clusters in the first cohort also showed a tendency toward co-occurrence across the 120 validation repertoires, and 94% of cluster scores exceeded 0. Cytomegalovirus status was reported to be diagnosed by the classifier with high specificity and sensitivity in both the original and validation cohorts. Across donors, most TCR sequences were observed very rarely, whereas some public TCRs were present in many individuals. In vitro tests confirmed that a few of the cytomegalovirus-associated TCR beta chains recognize cytomegalovirus antigens. According to the authors, the approach could potentially be generalized to other disease states and immunological phenotypes. All 120 or so repertoires were used to score co-occurrence in the validation cohort in a later analysis, because that analysis had no HLA typing for the cohort. The study gave a list of roughly 150 TCR beta chains associated with cytomegalovirus.

The donors were included in the validation cohort of some 110 subjects, a group kept apart from the roughly 670-subject first cohort. Sequenced sample: PBMCs. This sequence originates from a woman aged 18-29 years in good health and CMV-seronegative. The receptor chain draws on TRBV9 and TRBJ2-3; 9 central bases correspond to TRBD2. Read as DNA, the sequence is TGTGCCAGCAGCTTTGCGGGGGGGGCCACCACAGATACGCAGTATTTT. Translated, it reads CASSFAGGATTDTQYF. Here the CDR3 is joined to the reference TRBV9 and TRBJ2-3 genes, and the full variable domain is: DSGVTQTPKHLITATGQRVTLRCSPRSGDLSVYWYQQSLDQGLQFLIQYYNGEERAKGNILERFSAQQFPDLHSELNLSSLELGDSALYFCASSFAGGATTDTQYFGPGTRLTVL.